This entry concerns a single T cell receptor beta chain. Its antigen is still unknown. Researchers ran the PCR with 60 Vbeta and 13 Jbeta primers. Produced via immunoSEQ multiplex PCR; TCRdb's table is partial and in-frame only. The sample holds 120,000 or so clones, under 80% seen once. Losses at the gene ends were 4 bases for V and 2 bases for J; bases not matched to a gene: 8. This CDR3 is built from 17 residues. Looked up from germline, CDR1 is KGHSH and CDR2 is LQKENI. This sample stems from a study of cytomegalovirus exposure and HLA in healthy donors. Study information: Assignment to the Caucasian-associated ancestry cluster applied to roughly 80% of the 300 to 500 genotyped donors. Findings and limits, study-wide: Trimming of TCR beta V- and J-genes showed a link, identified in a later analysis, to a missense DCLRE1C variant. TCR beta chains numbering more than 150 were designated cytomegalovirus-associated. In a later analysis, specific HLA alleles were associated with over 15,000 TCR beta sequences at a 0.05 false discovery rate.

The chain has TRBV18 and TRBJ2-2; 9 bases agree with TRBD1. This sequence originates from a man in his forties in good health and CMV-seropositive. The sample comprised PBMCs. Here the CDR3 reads CASSLNGQGPNTGELFF. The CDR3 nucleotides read TGTGCCAGCTCACTCAATGGACAGGGGCCTAACACCGGGGAGCTGTTTTTT.